Listed below are T cell receptor beta chains from one sample, sequenced in a study of blood T cell repertoires in COVID-19. Profiling relied on immunoSEQ multiplex PCR, and the TCRdb table lists in-frame clones only, not all of them. The sample has 220,000 or so clones, around 90% seen once. The specimen sequenced was peripheral blood. These receptors were collected from a man aged 60 to 69 with COVID-19, enrolled during active disease. Each CDR3 is given with its conserved first and last residue. A D gene is named only where the DNA matches it firmly. The size of a clone is reported for some rows only, either as once, few or many, or as a class for expanded clones.

>TRBV3-1/TRBV3-2|TRBJ2-7|TRBD2|NA
CASSQILPGLAGVGEQYF
TGTGCCAGCAGCCAAATCCTACCGGGACTAGCGGGAGTAGGCGAGCAGTACTTC
>TRBV27|TRBJ2-1|TRBD1|once
CASRRDRGTTGNEQFF
TGTGCCAGCAGACGGGACAGGGGAACTACGGGCAATGAGCAGTTCTTC
>TRBV28|TRBJ2-1|TRBD1|NA
CASRRTGGAYNEQFF
TGTGCCAGCAGACGGACAGGGGGGGCCTACAATGAGCAGTTCTTC
>TRBV12-3/TRBV12-4|TRBJ1-2|NA|NA
CASSVSGLKERF
TGTGCCAGCAGTGTATCAGGGCTCAAGGAACGCTTC
>TRBV30|TRBJ1-1|NA|once
CAWSRTTMNTEAFF
TGTGCCTGGTCCCGGACAACAATGAACACTGAAGCTTTCTTT
>TRBV5-4|TRBJ1-5|NA|NA
CASSSGRDSNQPQHF
TGTGCCAGCAGCTCCGGACGGGATAGCAATCAGCCCCAGCATTTT
>TRBV7-6|TRBJ2-7|TRBD2|NA
CASSLTGTSGSSYEQYF
TGTGCCAGCAGCCTCACCGGGACTAGCGGGTCCTCCTACGAGCAGTACTTC
>TRBV19|TRBJ2-1|NA|NA
CASSIGAASYNEQFF
TGTGCCAGTAGTATAGGGGCCGCCTCCTACAATGAGCAGTTCTTC
>TRBV9|TRBJ2-1|TRBD2|NA
CASSVAAVASGVNEQFF
TGTGCCAGCAGCGTAGCGGCGGTGGCTAGCGGGGTTAATGAGCAGTTCTTC
>TRBV5-1|TRBJ1-1|NA|once
CASSWGQGWNTEAFF
TGCGCCAGCAGCTGGGGGCAGGGTTGGAACACTGAAGCTTTCTTT
>TRBV9|TRBJ2-1|TRBD2|NA
CASSVGSSGHYNEQFF
TGTGCCAGCAGCGTAGGTTCTAGCGGACACTACAATGAGCAGTTCTTC
>TRBV7-6|TRBJ2-1|TRBD2|few
CASSLALGSGGTPRNEQFF
TGTGCCAGCAGCTTAGCCTTAGGGAGCGGGGGGACCCCTAGGAATGAGCAGTTCTTC
>TRBV19|TRBJ2-1|NA|NA
CASSLGDNEQFF
TGTGCCAGTAGTCTAGGAGACAATGAGCAGTTCTTC
>TRBV12-3/TRBV12-4|TRBJ1-1|NA|NA
CASSLAQAKAFF
TGTGCCAGCAGTTTAGCGCAAGCTAAAGCTTTCTTT
>TRBV7-9|TRBJ2-3|NA|NA
CASSPSGSTDTQYF
TGTGCCAGCAGTCCAAGCGGGAGCACAGATACGCAGTATTTT
>TRBV10-3|TRBJ1-5|NA|few
CAISDPAGNQPQHF
TGTGCCATCAGTGATCCAGCGGGTAATCAGCCCCAGCATTTT